The clone carrying this TCR beta chain was detected once. As yet, its antigen is unknown. This entry comes from a study of shared clonotypes between healthy human individuals. Study-wide background: In total, the donors were a couple of women and a few men aged 18 to 49. Study-level findings and limits: Non-shared clonotypes displayed generation probabilities falling below those of clonotypes present in all four donors. A few donors had about 5% of their naive CD4 clonotypes in common. It was anticipated that sequencing depth would influence how many clonotypes donors shared.

Trimming took 5 bases from V and 1 from J, leaving 17 bases between them. Germline V gene sequence: CDR1 MDHEN, CDR2 SYDVKM. CDR3 length: 16 amino acids. Profiling relied on immunoSEQ multiplex PCR, and the TCRdb table lists in-frame clones only, not all of them. The table lists more than 400,000 clones, about 95% of them singletons. Sequencing was carried out using naive CD4+ T cells sorted from blood. The subset is: CD45RA+ positively selected. This TCR was recovered from a woman aged 25 to 39 in good health. The chain is built from TRBV28 and TRBJ1-1; tentative D call: TRBD1 (5 bases). The CDR3 region has the DNA TGTGCCAGCAGTACGCCCGGTTTAGGGGCGAACACTGAAGCTTTCTTT. It yields the protein CASSTPGLGANTEAFF.